One and the same sample provided the 6 T cell receptor beta chains below, sequenced in a study of cytomegalovirus exposure and HLA in healthy donors. Some clones are missing from TCRdb's copy, which holds only in-frame ones; the method was immunoSEQ multiplex PCR. This sample has more than 200,000 clones; about 90% occur once, and the top ten carry 12%. Material: PBMCs. The receptor set was obtained from a man younger than 35 in good health and CMV-seropositive.

The rearrangement uses TRBV27 and TRBJ2-1, with 12 positions matching TRBD2. The CDR3 loop spans 15 amino acids. Germline CDR1 is MNHEY and CDR2 is SMNVEV (reference sequence). J lost 14 bases, V lost 5 bases, and 13 bases had no gene match. The CDR3 nucleotides are TGTGCCAGCAGTCTCGGACTAGCGGGACCTAAAGTGGAGTTCTTC. It specifies CASSLGLAGPKVEFF.

The V and J genes are TRBV5-1 and TRBJ1-2; TRBD1 might be the D (6 bases). Germline V gene lookup returns CDR1 SGHRS and CDR2 YFSETQ. The CDR3 spans 14 residues. Trimming shortened V by 0 bases and J by 5 bases, and 11 bases separated the two germline ends. CDR3 sequence reads: CASSLEGHLYGYTF. CDR3 nucleotides: TGCGCCAGCAGCTTGGAGGGACACCTTTATGGCTACACCTTC.

The chain joins TRBV10-3 to TRBJ2-7; D is possibly TRBD2 (6 bases). The CDR3 has 13 residues. V was shortened by 3 bases and J by 6 bases, with 12 bases between the two germline ends. Germline V gene sequence: CDR1 ENHRY, CDR2 SYGVKD. The CDR3 loop is CAISDFEEGEQYF. The DNA of the CDR3 is TGTGCCATCAGTGATTTCGAGGAGGGCGAGCAGTACTTC.

In this sample, this clone turned up once. The chain recombines TRBV28 with TRBJ2-7; D possibly uses TRBD1 or TRBD2 (5 bases each). Germline lookup yields CDR1 MDHEN and CDR2 SYDVKM. V was trimmed by 5 bases and J by 3 bases, leaving 14 bases between them. The CDR3 is made up of 14 amino acids. CDR3 in amino acids: CASSPGTDRYEQYF. DNA for the CDR3: TGTGCCAGCAGTCCAGGGACGGACCGCTACGAGCAGTACTTC.

This clone was seen only a few times. The chain is built from TRBV5-1 and TRBJ2-2; D is undetermined. Trimming shortened V by 0 bases and J by 0 bases, and 6 bases separated the two germline ends. CDR1 SGHRS and CDR2 YFSETQ come from the germline V gene. CDR3 length: 15 amino acids. CDR3: CASSLGISNTGELFF. The CDR3, as DNA: TGCGCCAGCAGCTTGGGCATTTCGAACACCGGGGAGCTGTTTTTT.

The chain's CDR3 is CASTDRDEQYF. The CDR3 nucleotides are TGTGCCAGCACAGACAGGGACGAGCAGTACTTC. The J gene is TRBJ2-7, the V gene TRBV2, with 7 nucleotides matching TRBD1. Trimming cost V 7 bases and J 5 bases; bases outside gene matches: 2. The CDR3 loop spans 11 amino acids. Per germline, CDR1 SNHLY and CDR2 FYNNEI.